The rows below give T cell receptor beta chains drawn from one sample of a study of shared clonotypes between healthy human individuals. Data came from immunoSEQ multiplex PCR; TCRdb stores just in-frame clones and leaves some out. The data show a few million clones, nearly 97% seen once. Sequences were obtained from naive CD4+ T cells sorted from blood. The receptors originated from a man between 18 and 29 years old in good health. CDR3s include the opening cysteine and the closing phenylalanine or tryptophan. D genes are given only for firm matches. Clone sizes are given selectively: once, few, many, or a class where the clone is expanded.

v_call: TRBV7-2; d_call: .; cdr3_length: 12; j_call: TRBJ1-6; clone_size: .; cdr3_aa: CASSLYGSPLHF; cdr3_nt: TGTGCCAGCAGCTTATACGGTTCACCCCTCCACTTT
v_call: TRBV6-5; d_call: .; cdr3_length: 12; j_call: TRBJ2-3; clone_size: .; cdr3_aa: CASSSSTDTQYF; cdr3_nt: TGTGCCAGCTCTTCCAGCACAGATACGCAGTATTTT
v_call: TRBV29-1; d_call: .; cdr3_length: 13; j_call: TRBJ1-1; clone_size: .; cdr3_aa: CSVKGRLNTEAFF; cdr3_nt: TGCAGCGTGAAAGGGCGGTTGAACACTGAAGCTTTCTTT
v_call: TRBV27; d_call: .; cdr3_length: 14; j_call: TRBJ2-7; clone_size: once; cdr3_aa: CASKATELLYEQYF; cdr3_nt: TGTGCCAGCAAAGCTACCGAGCTTCTCTACGAGCAGTACTTC
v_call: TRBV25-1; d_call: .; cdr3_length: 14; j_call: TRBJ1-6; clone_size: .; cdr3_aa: CASSVQSMNSPLHF; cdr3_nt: TGTGCCAGCAGTGTACAGAGTATGAATTCACCCCTCCACTTT
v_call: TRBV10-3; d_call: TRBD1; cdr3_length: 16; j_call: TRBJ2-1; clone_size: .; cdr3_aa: CAISGPGQGPYNEQFF; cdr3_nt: TGTGCCATCAGTGGTCCGGGACAGGGACCTTACAATGAGCAGTTCTTC
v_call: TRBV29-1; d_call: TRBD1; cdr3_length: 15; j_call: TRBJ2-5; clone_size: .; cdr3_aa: CSVFSGTGGRETQYF; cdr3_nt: TGCAGCGTCTTTTCCGGGACAGGGGGCAGGGAGACCCAGTACTTC
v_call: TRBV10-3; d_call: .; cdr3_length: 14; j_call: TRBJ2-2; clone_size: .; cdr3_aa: CANSDGPGTGELFF; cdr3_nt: TGTGCCAACTCGGACGGTCCGGGAACCGGGGAGCTGTTTTTT
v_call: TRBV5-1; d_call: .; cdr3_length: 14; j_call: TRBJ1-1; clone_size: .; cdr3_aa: CASSKTGDNTEAFF; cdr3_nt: TGCGCCAGCAGCAAGACAGGCGACAACACTGAAGCTTTCTTT
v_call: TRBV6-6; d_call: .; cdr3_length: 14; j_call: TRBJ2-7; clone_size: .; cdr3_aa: CASSLTRPAYEQYF; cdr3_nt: TGTGCCAGCAGTCTCACAAGGCCCGCCTACGAGCAGTACTTC
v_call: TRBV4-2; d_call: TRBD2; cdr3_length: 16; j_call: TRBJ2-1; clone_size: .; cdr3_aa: CASSQDLAGRALPLFF; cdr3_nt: TGTGCCAGCAGCCAAGATCTAGCGGGGAGGGCGTTACCCCTGTTCTTC
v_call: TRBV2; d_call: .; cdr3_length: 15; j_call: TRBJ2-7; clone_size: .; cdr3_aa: CASLRNPGGGSEQYF; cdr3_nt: TGTGCCAGCCTCAGGAATCCGGGGGGCGGAAGCGAGCAGTACTTC
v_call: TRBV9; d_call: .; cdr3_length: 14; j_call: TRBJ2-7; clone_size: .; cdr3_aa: CASSVGGSTYEQYF; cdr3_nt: TGTGCCAGCAGCGTAGGTGGCAGCACCTACGAGCAGTACTTC
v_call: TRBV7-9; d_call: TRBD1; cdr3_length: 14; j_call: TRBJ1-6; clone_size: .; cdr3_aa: CASSQTGANSPLHF; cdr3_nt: TGTGCCAGCAGCCAGACAGGGGCTAATTCACCCCTCCACTTT
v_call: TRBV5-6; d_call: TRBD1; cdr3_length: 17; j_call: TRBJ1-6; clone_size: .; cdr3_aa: CASSWRDSPGFNSPLHF; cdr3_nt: TGTGCCAGCAGCTGGAGGGACAGCCCCGGTTTTAATTCACCCCTCCACTTT
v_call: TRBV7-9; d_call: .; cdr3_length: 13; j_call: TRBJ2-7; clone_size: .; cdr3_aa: CASTHPGPYEQYF; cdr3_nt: TGTGCCAGCACCCACCCAGGGCCCTACGAGCAGTACTTC
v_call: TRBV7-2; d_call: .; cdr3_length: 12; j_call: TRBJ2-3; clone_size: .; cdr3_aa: CASSFNTDTQYF; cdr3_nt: TGTGCCAGCAGCTTCAACACAGATACGCAGTATTTT
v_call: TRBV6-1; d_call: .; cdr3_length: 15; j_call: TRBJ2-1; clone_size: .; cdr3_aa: CASSRVQGGYNEQFF; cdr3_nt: TGTGCCAGCAGTCGGGTGCAAGGGGGCTACAATGAGCAGTTCTTC
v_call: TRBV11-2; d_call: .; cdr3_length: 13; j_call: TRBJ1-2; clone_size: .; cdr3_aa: CASSFRGTYGYTF; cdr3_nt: TGTGCCAGCAGCTTCAGGGGTACCTATGGCTACACCTTC
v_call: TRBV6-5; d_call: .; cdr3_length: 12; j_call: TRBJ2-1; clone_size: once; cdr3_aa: CASSYGGNEQFF; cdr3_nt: TGTGCCAGCAGTTACGGGGGCAATGAGCAGTTCTTC
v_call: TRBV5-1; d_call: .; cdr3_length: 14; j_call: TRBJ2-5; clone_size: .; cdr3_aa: CATNPGGFKETQYF; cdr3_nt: TGCGCCACTAACCCCGGGGGCTTTAAGGAGACCCAGTACTTC
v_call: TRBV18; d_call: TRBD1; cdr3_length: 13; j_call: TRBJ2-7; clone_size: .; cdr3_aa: CASSGDRGYEQYF; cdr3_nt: TGTGCCAGCTCAGGGGACAGAGGCTACGAGCAGTACTTC